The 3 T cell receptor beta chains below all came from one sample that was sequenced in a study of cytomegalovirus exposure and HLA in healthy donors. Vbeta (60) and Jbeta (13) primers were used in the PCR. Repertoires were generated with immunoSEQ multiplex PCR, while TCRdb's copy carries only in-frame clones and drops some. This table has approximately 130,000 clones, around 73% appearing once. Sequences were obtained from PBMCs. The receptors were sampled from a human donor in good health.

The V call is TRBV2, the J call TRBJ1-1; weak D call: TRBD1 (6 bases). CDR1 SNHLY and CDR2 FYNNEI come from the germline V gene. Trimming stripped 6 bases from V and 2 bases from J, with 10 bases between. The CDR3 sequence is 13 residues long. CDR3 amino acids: CASSADSNTEAFF. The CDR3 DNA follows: TGTGCCAGCAGCGCGGACAGTAACACTGAAGCTTTCTTT.

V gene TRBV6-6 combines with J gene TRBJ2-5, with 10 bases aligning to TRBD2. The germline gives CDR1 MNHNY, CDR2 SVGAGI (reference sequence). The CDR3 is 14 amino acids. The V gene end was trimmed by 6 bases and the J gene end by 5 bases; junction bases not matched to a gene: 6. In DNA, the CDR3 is TGTGCCAGCAGAAATCTAGCGGGAGAGGAGACCCAGTACTTC. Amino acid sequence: CASRNLAGEETQYF.

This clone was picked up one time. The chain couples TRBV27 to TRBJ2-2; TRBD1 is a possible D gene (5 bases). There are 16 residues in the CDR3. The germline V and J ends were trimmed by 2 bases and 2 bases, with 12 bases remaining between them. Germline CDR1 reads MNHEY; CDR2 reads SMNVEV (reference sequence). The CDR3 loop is CASSLISGSNTGELFF. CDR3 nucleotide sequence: TGTGCCAGCAGTTTAATCTCAGGGTCCAACACCGGGGAGCTGTTTTTT.